This TCR beta chain was identified during a study of blood T cell repertoires in COVID-19. This CDR3 has 15 amino acids. CDR1 and CDR2 (germline): SGHRS, YFSETQ. V was pared by 1 base and J by 0 bases, with 8 bases between. Methods used by the authors: By means of reference gene primer amplification, nucleated cell counts were estimated. Assay used: immunoSEQ multiplex PCR; TCRdb lists only in-frame clones, some missing. Clonal size and the V and J genes are those of that table, whereas D and trimming came from the DNA. This repertoire shows about 70,000 clones, 86% found once; its top ten account for more than 10%.

The receptor comes from a human donor in a cohort sampled during active COVID-19. Sequencing was performed on peripheral blood. The rearrangement links TRBV5-1 to TRBJ1-3; D may be TRBD1 (5 bases). CDR3 DNA: TGCGCCAGCAGCTTGTCAGGGAACTCTGGAAACACCATATATTTT. Residues: CASSLSGNSGNTIYF. Complete variable domain (other parts from reference TRBV5-1 and TRBJ1-3): KAGVTQTPRYLIKTRGQQVTLSCSPISGHRSVSWYQQTPGQGLQFLFEYFSETQRNKGNFPGRFSGRQFSNSRSEMNVSTLELGDSALYLCASSLSGNSGNTIYFGEGSWLTVV.